Below, one TCR beta chain is given with its context. No antigen is known for it. The CDR3 runs to 12 residues. Germline CDR1 and CDR2: MDHEN and SYDVKM. V was clipped by 2 bases and J by 8 bases, with 9 bases between them. The data stem from a study of cytomegalovirus exposure and HLA in healthy donors. The study's findings and limits: An ancestry cluster, one associated with Asian ancestry, reportedly showed fewer N-insertions than the approximately 660-donor mean in a later analysis.

The PCR employed 60 Vbeta primers together with 13 Jbeta primers. In the original workflow: Tens of millions of unique TCR beta chains, roughly 10 million shared, were counted in a later analysis. Generated by immunoSEQ multiplex PCR, the TCRdb table keeps only in-frame clones and is missing some. Clone size and V and J calls were adopted from that table, with D and trimming inferred from the DNA. The sample yields some 120,000 clones, about 78% seen once. This TCR came from a man aged 45-60 years in good health and CMV-seronegative. The sample taken for sequencing was PBMCs. The chain employs TRBV28 and TRBJ1-2; no reliable D call. The CDR3: CASSLRDWGYTF. The CDR3 DNA is TGTGCCAGCAGTTTACGGGATTGGGGCTACACCTTC.